This TCR beta chain was sequenced in a study of blood T cell repertoires in COVID-19. CDR3 length: 17 residues. The ends lost 3 bases at V and 4 bases at J; junction bases unmatched: 13. Germline V gene sequence: CDR1 SEHNR, CDR2 FQNEAQ (reference sequence). Assay: immunoSEQ multiplex PCR; the TCRdb copy retains only in-frame clones and omits some. The table shows roughly 99,000 clones, with 65% to 85% occurring only once. The chain links TRBV7-9 to TRBJ1-1; 8 nucleotides agree with TRBD1. The source material was peripheral blood. The TCR was taken from a woman of 80 years or more with acute or convalescent COVID-19. The CDR3 is CASSLVQGAILGTEAFF. CDR3 DNA sequence: TGTGCCAGCAGCTTGGTTCAGGGGGCTATTTTGGGCACTGAAGCTTTCTTT.